These 11 T cell receptor beta chains share one sample of origin, sequenced in a study of blood T cells in healthy people across ages. A J-beta primer mix and a sample-barcoded 5' primer were used in a second PCR of about 7 to 12 cycles. A single record per CDR3 protein comes from TCRdb applying MiXCR to the 5' RACE reads. The repertoire includes hundreds of thousands of distinct CDR3 sequences, about 50% of them detected once, and around an eighth sits in the top ten. The sequencing input was blood. The receptors here all came from an elderly woman in good health.

The genes are TRBV2 and TRBJ2-2, with 7 nucleotides matching TRBD1. Germline CDR1 reads SNHLY; CDR2 reads FYNNEI. The CDR3 is made up of 15 amino acids. Trimming removed 5 bases from V and 4 bases from J; junction bases left unmatched: 7. CDR3 protein: CASSPGQGVTGELFF. CDR3 bases: TGTGCCAGCAGTCCGGGGCAGGGGGTCACCGGGGAGCTGTTTTTT.

This clonotype was seen at least ten times. The chain carries TRBV5-1 and TRBJ2-1; D unclear. CDR1 is SGHRS and CDR2 is YFSETQ in the germline V gene. The CDR3 contains 15 residues. V lost 0 bases to trimming and J lost 6 bases, with 13 bases between them. In nucleotides, the CDR3 is TGCGCCAGCAGCTTGGTAGCTGATCCATCCAATGAGCAGTTCTTC. It translates to CASSLVADPSNEQFF.

This clonotype was picked up a small number of times. The chain uses TRBV7-2 and TRBJ2-1; the D is unclear. The V gene's germline CDR1 is SGHTA and CDR2 FQGNSA. Trimming removed 5 bases from V and 8 bases from J, with 16 bases in between. The CDR3 runs 14 residues. The CDR3 DNA follows: TGTGCCAGCAGCGCCGATTGGGATGCGGATGAGCAGTTCTTC. As protein: CASSADWDADEQFF.

This chain's CDR3 is CASSHLAPGAIYNEQFF. CDR3 coding DNA: TGTGCCAGCAGCCATCTCGCCCCAGGGGCAATATACAATGAGCAGTTCTTC. The rearrangement links TRBV14 to TRBJ2-1; D is perhaps TRBD1 (6 bases). CDR3 size: 17 residues. With 3 bases removed from V and 4 bases from J, the gap between germline ends came to 19 bases. Germline values: CDR1 SGHDN, CDR2 FVKESK.

V gene TRBV12-3 or TRBV12-4 combines with J gene TRBJ2-1; D gene ambiguous. Deletions cut 5 bases from V and 7 bases from J, with 9 bases between. The CDR3 covers 12 residues. The CDR3 DNA is TGTGCCAGCAGTGGAAGGAGAAATGAGCAGTTCTTC. This codes for CASSGRRNEQFF.

This clonotype appeared many times. The chain uses TRBV5-1 and TRBJ2-3, with 15 nucleotides matching TRBD2. CDR1 and CDR2 from the germline V gene are SGHRS and YFSETQ. V shed 4 bases and J 4 bases; nucleotides not matched to a gene: 4. This CDR3 spans 16 amino acids. CDR3 amino acids: CASSQRTSGRADTQYF. For the CDR3, the DNA is TGCGCCAGCAGCCAGCGGACTAGCGGGAGGGCAGATACGCAGTATTTT.

This clonotype was observed many times. The rearrangement links TRBV5-1 to TRBJ2-1; no definite D call. The CDR3 runs to 14 residues. The germline V and J ends were trimmed by 0 bases and 7 bases, with 11 bases remaining between them. CDR1 and CDR2 from the germline V gene are SGHRS and YFSETQ. The CDR3 DNA is TGCGCCAGCAGCTTGGAGAATACAGAAAATGAGCAGTTCTTC. Translating gives CASSLENTENEQFF.

This clonotype showed up just once. A read error may explain this, as a much larger clone is one base away. The chain links TRBV4-1 to TRBJ1-1; no reliable D call. This CDR3 region has 14 residues. Germline CDR1 MGHRA, CDR2 YSYEKL. CDR3: CACSQDPSYTEAFF. As DNA, the CDR3 is TGCGCCTGCAGCCAAGACCCGTCCTACACTGAAGCTTTCTTT.

This clonotype was observed many times. The rearrangement uses TRBV12-3 or TRBV12-4 and TRBJ2-7; D tentatively fits TRBD1 or TRBD2 (5 bases each). V was clipped by 5 bases and J by 3 bases, with 14 bases between them. This CDR3 is built from 14 residues. The CDR3 coding sequence is TGTGCCAGCAGTACCCCCGAGGGGCGCTACGAGCAGTACTTC. This encodes CASSTPEGRYEQYF.

The chain is built from TRBV4-2 and TRBJ1-1; D uncertain. This CDR3 has 13 residues. V lost 0 bases and J lost 1, with 3 bases in between. The germline CDR1 and CDR2 sequences are LGHNA and YNFKEQ. The CDR3 spells CASSQEWNTEAFF. The CDR3 nucleotides read TGTGCCAGCAGCCAAGAATGGAACACTGAAGCTTTCTTT.

This clonotype was counted a single time. This chain connects TRBV4-1 to TRBJ1-2, with D possibly matching TRBD1 (5 bases). V was cut by 3 bases and J by 7 bases, with 18 bases left in between. Germline-derived CDR1 and CDR2 are MGHRA and YSYEKL. CDR3 size: 15 residues. CDR3 residues: CASSHYGGEASGYTF. CDR3 coding DNA: TGCGCCAGCAGCCATTATGGGGGGGAGGCAAGTGGCTACACCTTC.